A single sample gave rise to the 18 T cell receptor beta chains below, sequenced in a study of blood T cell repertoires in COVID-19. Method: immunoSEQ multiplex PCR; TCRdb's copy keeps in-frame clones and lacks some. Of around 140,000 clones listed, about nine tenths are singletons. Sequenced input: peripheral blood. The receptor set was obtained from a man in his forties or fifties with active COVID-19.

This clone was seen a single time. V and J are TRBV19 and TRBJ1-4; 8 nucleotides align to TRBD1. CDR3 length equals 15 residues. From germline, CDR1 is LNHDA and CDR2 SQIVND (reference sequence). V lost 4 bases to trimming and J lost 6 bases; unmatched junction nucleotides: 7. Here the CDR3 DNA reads TGTGCCAGTAGTACCGCGACAGGGGACGATGAAAAACTGTTTTTT. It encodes CASSTATGDDEKLFF.

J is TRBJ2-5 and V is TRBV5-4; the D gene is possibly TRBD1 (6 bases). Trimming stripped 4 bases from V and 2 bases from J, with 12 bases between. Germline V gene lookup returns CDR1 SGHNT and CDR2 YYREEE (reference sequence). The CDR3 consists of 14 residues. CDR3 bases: TGTGCCAGCAGCCTCCGGGACAAACAAGAGACCCAGTACTTC. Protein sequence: CASSLRDKQETQYF. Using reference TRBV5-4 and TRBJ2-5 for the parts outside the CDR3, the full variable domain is ETGVTQSPTHLIKTRGQQVTLRCSSQSGHNTVSWYQQALGQGPQFIFQYYREEENGRGNFPPRFSGLQFPNYSSELNVNALELDDSALYLCASSLRDKQETQYFGPGTRLLVL.

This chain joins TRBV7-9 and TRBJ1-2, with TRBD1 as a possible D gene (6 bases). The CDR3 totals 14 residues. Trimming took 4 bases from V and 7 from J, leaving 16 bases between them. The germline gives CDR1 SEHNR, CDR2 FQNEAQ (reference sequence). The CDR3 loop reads CASSSTGQSSGYTF. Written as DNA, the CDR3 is TGTGCCAGCAGCTCAACCGGACAGTCAAGTGGCTACACCTTC.

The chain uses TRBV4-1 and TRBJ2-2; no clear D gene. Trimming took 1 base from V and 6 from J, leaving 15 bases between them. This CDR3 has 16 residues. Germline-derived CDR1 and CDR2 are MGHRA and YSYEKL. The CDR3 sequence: CASSQGRIFSPGELFF. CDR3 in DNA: TGCGCCAGCAGCCAAGGACGGATATTTAGCCCCGGGGAGCTGTTTTTT.

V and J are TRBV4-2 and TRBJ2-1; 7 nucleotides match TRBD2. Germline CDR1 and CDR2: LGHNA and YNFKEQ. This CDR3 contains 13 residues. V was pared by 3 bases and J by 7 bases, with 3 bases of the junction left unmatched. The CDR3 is CASSHNSGNEQFF. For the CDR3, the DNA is TGTGCCAGCAGCCACAATAGCGGGAATGAGCAGTTCTTC.

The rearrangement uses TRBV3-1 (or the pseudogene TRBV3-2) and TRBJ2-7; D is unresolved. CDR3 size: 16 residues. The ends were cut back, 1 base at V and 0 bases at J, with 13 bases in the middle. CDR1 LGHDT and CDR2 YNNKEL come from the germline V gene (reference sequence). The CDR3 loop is CASSQGLPPSSYEQYF. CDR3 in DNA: TGTGCCAGCAGCCAAGGTCTACCTCCTAGCTCCTACGAGCAGTACTTC.

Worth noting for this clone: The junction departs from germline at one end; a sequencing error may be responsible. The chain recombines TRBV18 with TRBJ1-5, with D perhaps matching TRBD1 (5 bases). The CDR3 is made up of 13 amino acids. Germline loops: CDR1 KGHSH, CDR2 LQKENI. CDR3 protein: CASSPKGNPPQHF. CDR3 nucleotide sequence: TGTGCCAGCTCACCGAAGGGGAATCCGCCCCAGCATTTT.

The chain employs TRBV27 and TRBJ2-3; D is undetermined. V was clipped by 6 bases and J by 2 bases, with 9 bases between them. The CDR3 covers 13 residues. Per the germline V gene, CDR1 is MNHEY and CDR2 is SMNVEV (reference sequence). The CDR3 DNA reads TGTGCCAGCAGAAGCCATTCCACAGATACGCAGTATTTT. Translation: CASRSHSTDTQYF.

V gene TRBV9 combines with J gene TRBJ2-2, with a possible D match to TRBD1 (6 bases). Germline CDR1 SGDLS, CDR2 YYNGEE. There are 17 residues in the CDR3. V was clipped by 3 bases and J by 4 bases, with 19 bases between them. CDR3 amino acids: CASSAPLGGQLTGELFF. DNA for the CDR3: TGTGCCAGCAGCGCACCCCTAGGCGGACAGCTCACCGGGGAGCTGTTTTTT.

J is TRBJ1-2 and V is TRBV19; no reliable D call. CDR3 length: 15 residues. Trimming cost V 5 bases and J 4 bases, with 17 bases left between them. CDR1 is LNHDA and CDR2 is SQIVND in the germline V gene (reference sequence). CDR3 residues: CASSPYGRTPYGYTF. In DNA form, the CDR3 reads TGTGCCAGTAGTCCCTACGGGAGGACGCCCTATGGCTACACCTTC. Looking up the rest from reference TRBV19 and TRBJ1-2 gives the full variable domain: DGGITQSPKYLFRKEGQNVTLSCEQNLNHDAMYWYRQDPGQGLRLIYYSQIVNDFQKGDIAEGYSVSREKKESFPLTVTSAQKNPTAFYLCASSPYGRTPYGYTFGSGTRLTVV.

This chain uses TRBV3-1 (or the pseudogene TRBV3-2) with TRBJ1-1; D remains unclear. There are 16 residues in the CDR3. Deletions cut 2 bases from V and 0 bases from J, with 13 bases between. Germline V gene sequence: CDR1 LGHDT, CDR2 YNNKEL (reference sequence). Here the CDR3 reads CASSQRGGLLNTEAFF. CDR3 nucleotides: TGTGCCAGCAGCCAACGGGGTGGATTACTGAACACTGAAGCTTTCTTT.

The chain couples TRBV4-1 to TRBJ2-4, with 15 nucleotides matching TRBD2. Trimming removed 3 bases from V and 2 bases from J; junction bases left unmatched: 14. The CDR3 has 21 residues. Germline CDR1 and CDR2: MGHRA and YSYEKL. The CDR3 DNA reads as TGCGCCAGCAGCCAGGATCTGGGACTAGCGGGGGGTAGTGGGACCAAAAACATTCAGTACTTC. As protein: CASSQDLGLAGGSGTKNIQYF.

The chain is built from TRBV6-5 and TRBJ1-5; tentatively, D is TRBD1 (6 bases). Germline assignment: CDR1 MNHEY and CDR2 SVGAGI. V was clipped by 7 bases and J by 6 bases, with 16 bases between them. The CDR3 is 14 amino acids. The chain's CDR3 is CASTWTEVRQPQHF. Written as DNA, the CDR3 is TGTGCCAGCACATGGACAGAGGTGCGTCAGCCCCAGCATTTT.

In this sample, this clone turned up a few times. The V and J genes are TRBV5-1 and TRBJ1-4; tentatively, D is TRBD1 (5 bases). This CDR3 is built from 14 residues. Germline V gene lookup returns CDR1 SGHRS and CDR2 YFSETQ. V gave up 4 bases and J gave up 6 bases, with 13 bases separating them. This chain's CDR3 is CASSDSLDDEKLFF. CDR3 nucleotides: TGCGCCAGCAGCGACAGCCTGGACGATGAAAAACTGTTTTTT.

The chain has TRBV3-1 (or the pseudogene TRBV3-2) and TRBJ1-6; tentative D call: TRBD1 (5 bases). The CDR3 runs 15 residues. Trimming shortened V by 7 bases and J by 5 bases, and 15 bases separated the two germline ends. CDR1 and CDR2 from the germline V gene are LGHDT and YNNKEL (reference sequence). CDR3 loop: CASTQGEVNNSPLHF. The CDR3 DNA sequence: TGTGCCAGCACCCAGGGAGAGGTTAATAATTCACCCCTCCACTTT.

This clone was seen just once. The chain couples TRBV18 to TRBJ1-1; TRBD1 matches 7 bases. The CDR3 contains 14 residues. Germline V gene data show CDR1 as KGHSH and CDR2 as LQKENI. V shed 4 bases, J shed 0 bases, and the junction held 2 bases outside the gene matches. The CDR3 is CASSLTGLNTEAFF. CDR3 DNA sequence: TGTGCCAGCTCACTGACAGGGCTGAACACTGAAGCTTTCTTT.

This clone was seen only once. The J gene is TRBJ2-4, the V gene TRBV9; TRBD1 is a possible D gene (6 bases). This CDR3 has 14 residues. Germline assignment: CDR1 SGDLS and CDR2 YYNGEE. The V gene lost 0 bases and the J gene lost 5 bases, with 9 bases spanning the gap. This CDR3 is CASSVETGQNIQYF. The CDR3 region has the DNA TGTGCCAGCAGCGTAGAGACAGGCCAAAACATTCAGTACTTC.

The CDR3 here is CASSWIIAGGHNEQFF. As DNA, the CDR3 is TGTGCCAGCAGCTGGATTATAGCGGGGGGCCACAATGAGCAGTTCTTC. This sequence joins TRBV4-2 and TRBJ2-1, with TRBD2 matching over 10 bases. From germline, CDR1 is LGHNA and CDR2 YNFKEQ. Trimming took 5 bases from V and 5 from J; bases not matched to a gene: 9. The CDR3 has 16 residues.